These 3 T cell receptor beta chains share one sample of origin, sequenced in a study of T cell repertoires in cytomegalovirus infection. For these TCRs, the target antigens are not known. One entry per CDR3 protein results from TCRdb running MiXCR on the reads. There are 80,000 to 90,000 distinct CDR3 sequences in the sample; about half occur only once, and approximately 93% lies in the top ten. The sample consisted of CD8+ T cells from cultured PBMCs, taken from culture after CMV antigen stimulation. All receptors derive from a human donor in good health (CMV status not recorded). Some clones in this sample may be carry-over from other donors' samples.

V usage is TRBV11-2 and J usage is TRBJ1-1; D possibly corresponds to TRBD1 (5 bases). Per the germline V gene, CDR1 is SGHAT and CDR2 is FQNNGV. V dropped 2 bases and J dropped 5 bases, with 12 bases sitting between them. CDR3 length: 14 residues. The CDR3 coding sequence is TGTGCCAGCAGCTTATCCGATGGGGGGACTGAAGCTTTCTTT. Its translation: CASSLSDGGTEAFF.

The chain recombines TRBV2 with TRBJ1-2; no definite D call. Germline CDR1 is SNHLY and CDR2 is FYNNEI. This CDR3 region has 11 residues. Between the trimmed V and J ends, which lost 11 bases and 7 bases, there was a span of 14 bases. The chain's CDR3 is CADPRNSGYTF. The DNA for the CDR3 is TGTGCCGACCCTCGCAATAGTGGCTACACCTTC. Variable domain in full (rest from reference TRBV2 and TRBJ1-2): EPEVTQTPSHQVTQMGQEVILRCVPISNHLYFYWYRQILGQKVEFLVSFYNNEISEKSEIFDDQFSVERPDGSNFTLKIRSTKLEDSAMYFCADPRNSGYTFGSGTRLTVV.

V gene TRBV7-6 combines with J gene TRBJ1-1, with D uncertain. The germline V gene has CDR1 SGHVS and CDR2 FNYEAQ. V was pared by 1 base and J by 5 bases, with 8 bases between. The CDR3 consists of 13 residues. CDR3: CASSLGAGTEAFF. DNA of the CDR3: TGTGCCAGCAGCTTAGGGGCCGGGACTGAAGCTTTCTTT.